This TCR beta chain derives from a study of vaccination and CD4 T cells after COVID-19. In the study overall: Post-COVID samples were collected a median about 94 days following diagnosis, spanning 35 to 161.

This clonotype is medium-sized. The antigen remains unidentified. With the Oncomine TCR Beta short-read assay, DNA from cultured CD4+ T cells was sequenced. Each CDR3 protein is one row after TCRdb ran MiXCR on the PCR reads. The sample holds roughly 2,700 distinct CDR3 sequences, about 18% seen once. The treatment is: approximately 11-day PBMC culture with coronavirus spike peptide pools or control peptides (ViraFEST assay). According to the study, CD4+ T cells from the unexposed donor were gathered ahead of the COVID-19 pandemic (2011-2018). Cells received half-medium changes with fresh IL-2 medium on days 3 and 7. Four cold-coronavirus spikes and SARS-CoV-2 S/N served to probe CD4+ T cells taken from unexposed donors, cells permitting. Sequencing was performed on CD4+ T cells from blood, cultured in vitro. The sequence was collected from a human donor in good health.

The CDR3: CASSPGTGATEAFF. For the CDR3, the DNA is TGTGCCAGCAGCCCGGGGACAGGGGCCACTGAAGCTTTCTTT. This sequence joins TRBV7-2 and TRBJ1-1; 10 bases agree with TRBD1. Germline loops: CDR1 SGHTA, CDR2 FQGNSA. J gave up 4 bases and V 5 bases, and 4 bases lay outside the gene matches. The CDR3 is 14 residues long.